The clone carrying this T cell receptor beta chain has just a few counts. The target antigen is unknown. TCRdb re-derived calls from the 5' RACE reads in MiXCR, one entry per CDR3 protein. The sample holds under 50,000 distinct CDR3 sequences, around 5.5% seen once. This record belongs to a study of spatial heterogeneity in lung cancer. Study outcomes and limitations: Tumor TCRs that were ubiquitous and expanded showed up in blood more at resection than follow-up.

The sample's time point: sample taken at primary tumor resection. Unsorted whole RNA of tumor, nontumor lung or frozen PBMC was sequenced. The material was PBMCs, obtained at surgery. This TCR came from a female donor with early-stage non-small cell lung cancer.

The CDR3 loop is CASSQDRGSGYGYTF. CDR3 in DNA: TGCGCCAGCAGCCAAGACAGGGGTAGTGGCTATGGCTACACCTTC. This chain links TRBV4-3 with TRBJ1-2, with a tentative D call TRBD1 (6 bases). The CDR3 covers 15 residues. V lost 0 bases and J 4 bases, leaving 12 bases between the germline ends. The germline V gene has CDR1 LGHNA and CDR2 YSLEER.